The entry that follows covers one TCR beta chain sequence. Its antigen is undetermined. These data come from a study of shared clonotypes between healthy human individuals. Subsets obtained from CD4+ cells comprised CD45RA+ naive and CD45RA-negative memory cells. General study points: Of the naive CD4 clonotypes, around 5% were shared across several donors. Sequencing depth was predicted to influence how clonotypes are shared among donors.

The method was immunoSEQ multiplex PCR; TCRdb's version includes in-frame clones alone and lacks a portion of them. The table records some 2.4 million clones, over 85% of them present only once. The sequence was collected from a man between 18 and 35 years old in good health. Some clones in this sample may be carry-over from other donors' samples. Sequencing was performed on naive CD4+ T cells from PBMCs. Sample subset: CD45RA+ positively selected.

The CDR3 protein is CASSSGTGDRWPQYF. The CDR3 DNA is TGTGCCAGCAGCTCCGGGACAGGGGACCGGTGGCCCCAGTACTTC. This chain joins TRBV11-2 and TRBJ2-5; the match to TRBD1 covers 10 bases. This CDR3 has 15 amino acids. V lost 4 bases to trimming and J lost 9 bases; unmatched junction nucleotides: 11. Germline V lookup: CDR1 SGHAT, CDR2 FQNNGV.